Included here is one TCR beta chain sequence, with context. What it recognizes is unknown. RNA transcripts served as the template for amplifying TCR beta CDR3 regions. With the HTBI primer set, the TCR CDR3 went through a first round of RT-PCR. TCRdb ran MiXCR on the multiplex PCR reads and lists one entry per CDR3 protein. The sample shows more than 500,000 distinct CDR3 sequences, about 16% of them seen only once. This record belongs to a study of T cells in Graves' hyperthyroidism and ophthalmopathy. Study-wide context: Blood from the periphery was taken at initial diagnosis, before any treatment.

Study-wide points: Blood also carried most thyroid clonotypes expanded above 0.001.

Investigators excluded patients with uncontrolled infection, other autoimmune disease, pregnancy or lactation. Material: blood. This receptor was obtained from a woman between 25 and 40 years old with Graves' ophthalmopathy.

CDR3 bases: TGTGCCAGCAGCGACTCCGTAGCGGGAGGAAACACCGGGGAGCTGTTTTTT. It is translated as CASSDSVAGGNTGELFF. The chain employs TRBV7-8 and TRBJ2-2, with 10 bases fitting TRBD2. V gave up 5 bases and J gave up 2 bases; unmatched junction bases: 8. CDR3 length: 17 amino acids. Germline V CDR1 and CDR2: SGHVS, FQNEAQ.